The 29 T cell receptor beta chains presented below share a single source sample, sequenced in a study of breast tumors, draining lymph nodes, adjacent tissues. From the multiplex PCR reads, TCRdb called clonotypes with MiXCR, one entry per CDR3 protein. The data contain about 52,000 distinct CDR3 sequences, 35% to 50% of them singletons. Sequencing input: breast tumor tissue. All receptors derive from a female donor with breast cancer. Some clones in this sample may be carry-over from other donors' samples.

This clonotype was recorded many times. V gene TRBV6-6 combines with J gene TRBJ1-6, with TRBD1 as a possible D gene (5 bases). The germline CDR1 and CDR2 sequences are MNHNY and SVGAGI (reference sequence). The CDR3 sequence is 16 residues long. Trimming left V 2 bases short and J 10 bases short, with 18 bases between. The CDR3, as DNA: TGTGCCAGCAGTTACCGTCCCGGGACCGGTAGCTCACCCCTCCACTTT. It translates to CASSYRPGTGSSPLHF.

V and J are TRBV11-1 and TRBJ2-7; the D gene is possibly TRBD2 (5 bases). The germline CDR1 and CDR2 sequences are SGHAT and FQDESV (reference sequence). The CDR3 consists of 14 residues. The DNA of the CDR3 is TGTGTCGGCAGCTCAATGGCGGGCTTCTACGAGCAGTACTTC. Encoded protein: CVGSSMAGFYEQYF. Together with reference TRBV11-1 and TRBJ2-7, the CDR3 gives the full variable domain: EAEVAQSPRYKITEKSQAVAFWCDPISGHATLYWYRQILGQGPELLVQFQDESVVDDSQLPKDRFSAERLKGVDSTLKIQPAELGDSAMYLCVGSSMAGFYEQYFGPGTRLTVT.

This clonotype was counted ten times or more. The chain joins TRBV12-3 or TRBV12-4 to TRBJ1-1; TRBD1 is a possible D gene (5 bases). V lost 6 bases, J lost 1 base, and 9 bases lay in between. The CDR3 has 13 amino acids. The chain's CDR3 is CASSSGRNTEAFF. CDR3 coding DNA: TGTGCCAGCAGCTCAGGGAGGAACACTGAAGCTTTCTTT.

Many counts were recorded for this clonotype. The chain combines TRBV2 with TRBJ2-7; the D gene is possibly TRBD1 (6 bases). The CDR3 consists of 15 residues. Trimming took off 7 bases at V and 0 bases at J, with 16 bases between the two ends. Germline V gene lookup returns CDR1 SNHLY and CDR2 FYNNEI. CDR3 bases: TGTGCCAGCACGTATGGGGGCAGGAGCTCCTACGAGCAGTACTTC. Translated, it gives CASTYGGRSSYEQYF. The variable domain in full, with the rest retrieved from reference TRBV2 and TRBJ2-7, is EPEVTQTPSHQVTQMGQEVILRCVPISNHLYFYWYRQILGQKVEFLVSFYNNEISEKSEIFDDQFSVERPDGSNFTLKIRSTKLEDSAMYFCASTYGGRSSYEQYFGPGTRLTVT.

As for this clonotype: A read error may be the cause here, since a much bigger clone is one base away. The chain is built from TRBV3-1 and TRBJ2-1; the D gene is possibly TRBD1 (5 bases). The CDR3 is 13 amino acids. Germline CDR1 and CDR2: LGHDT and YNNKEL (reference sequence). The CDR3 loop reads CASSQGSQGSQSF. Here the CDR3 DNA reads TGTGCCAGCAGCCAAGGTTCCCAGGGCTCTCAGTCCTTC.

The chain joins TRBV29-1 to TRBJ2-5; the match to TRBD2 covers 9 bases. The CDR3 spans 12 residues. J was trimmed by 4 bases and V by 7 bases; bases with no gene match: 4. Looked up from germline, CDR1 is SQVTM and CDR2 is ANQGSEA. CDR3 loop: CSGGLASETQYF. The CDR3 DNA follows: TGCAGCGGCGGACTAGCGTCAGAGACCCAGTACTTC.

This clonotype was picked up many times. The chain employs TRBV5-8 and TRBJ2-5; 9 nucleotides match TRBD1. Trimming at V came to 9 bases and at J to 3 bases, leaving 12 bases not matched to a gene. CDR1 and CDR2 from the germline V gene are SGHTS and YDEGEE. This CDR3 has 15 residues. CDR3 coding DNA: TGTGCCACCCACGGGGTACAGGGGGCTGAAGAGACCCAGTACTTC. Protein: CATHGVQGAEETQYF.

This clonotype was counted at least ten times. The CDR3 region is CASSPGNGDTIYF. The CDR3, as DNA: TGTGCCAGCTCACCGGGGAACGGGGACACCATATATTTT. The rearrangement links TRBV18 to TRBJ1-3; D not certain. Trimming shortened V by 3 bases and J by 8 bases, and 11 bases separated the two germline ends. CDR3 length equals 13 residues. In germline, CDR1 is KGHSH, CDR2 LQKENI.

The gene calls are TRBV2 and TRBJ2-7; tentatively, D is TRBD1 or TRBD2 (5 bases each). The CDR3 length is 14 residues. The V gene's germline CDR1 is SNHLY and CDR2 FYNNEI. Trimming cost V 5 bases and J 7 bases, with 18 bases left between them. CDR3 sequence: CASSQDLVGDEQYF. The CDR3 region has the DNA TGTGCCAGCAGTCAGGACTTGGTGGGGGATGAGCAGTACTTC.

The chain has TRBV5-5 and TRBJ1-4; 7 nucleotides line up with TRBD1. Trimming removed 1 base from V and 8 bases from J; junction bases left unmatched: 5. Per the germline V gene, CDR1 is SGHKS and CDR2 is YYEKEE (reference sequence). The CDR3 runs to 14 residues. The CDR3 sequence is CASSLTGAREKLFF. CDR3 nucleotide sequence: TGTGCCAGCAGCTTGACAGGGGCGAGGGAAAAACTGTTTTTT. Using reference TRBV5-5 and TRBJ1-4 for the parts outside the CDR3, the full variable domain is DAGVTQSPTHLIKTRGQQVTLRCSPISGHKSVSWYQQVLGQGPQFIFQYYEKEERGRGNFPDRFSARQFPNYSSELNVNALLLGDSALYLCASSLTGAREKLFFGSGTQLSVL.

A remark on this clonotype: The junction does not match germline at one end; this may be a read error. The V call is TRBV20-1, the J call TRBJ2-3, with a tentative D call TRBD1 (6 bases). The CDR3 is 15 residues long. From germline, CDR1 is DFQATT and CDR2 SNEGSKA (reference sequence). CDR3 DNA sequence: TGCAGTGCTAGAGATCCGGGAATGGGGGCCGATACGCGGTATTTT. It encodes CSARDPGMGADTRYF.

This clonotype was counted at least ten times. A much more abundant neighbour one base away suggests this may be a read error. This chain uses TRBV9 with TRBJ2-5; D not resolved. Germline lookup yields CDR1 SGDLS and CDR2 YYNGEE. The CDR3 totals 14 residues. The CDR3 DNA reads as TGTGCCAGCAGCGTAGCGGTGGCAGGAGAGACCCAGTCCTTC. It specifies CASSVAVAGETQSF.

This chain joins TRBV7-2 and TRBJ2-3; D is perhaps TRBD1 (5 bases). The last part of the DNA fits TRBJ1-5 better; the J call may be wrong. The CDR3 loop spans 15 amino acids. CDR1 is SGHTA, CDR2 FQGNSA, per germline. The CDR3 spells CASSRGLGEARSQHF. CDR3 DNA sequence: TGTGCCAGCAGTCGGGGACTGGGGGAAGCAAGGTCGCAGCATTTT.

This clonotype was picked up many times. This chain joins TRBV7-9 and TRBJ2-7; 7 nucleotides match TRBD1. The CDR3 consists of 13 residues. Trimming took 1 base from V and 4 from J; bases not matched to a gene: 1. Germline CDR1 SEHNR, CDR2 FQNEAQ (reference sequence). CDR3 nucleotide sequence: TGTGCCAGCAGCTTAGTCAGGGGGTACGAGCAGTACTTC. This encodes CASSLVRGYEQYF.

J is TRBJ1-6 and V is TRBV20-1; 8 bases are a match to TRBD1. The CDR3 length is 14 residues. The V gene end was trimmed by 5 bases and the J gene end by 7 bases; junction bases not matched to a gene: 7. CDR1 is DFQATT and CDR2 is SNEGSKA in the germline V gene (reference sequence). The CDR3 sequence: CSAWMGQENSPLHF. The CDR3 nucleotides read TGCAGTGCTTGGATGGGACAGGAAAATTCACCCCTCCACTTT.

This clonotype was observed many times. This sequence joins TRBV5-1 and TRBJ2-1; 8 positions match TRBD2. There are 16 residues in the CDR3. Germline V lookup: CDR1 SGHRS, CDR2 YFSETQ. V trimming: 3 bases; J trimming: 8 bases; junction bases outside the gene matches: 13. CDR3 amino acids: CASSWPGGSFYYEQFF. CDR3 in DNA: TGCGCCAGCAGCTGGCCGGGAGGGAGTTTTTATTATGAGCAGTTCTTC.

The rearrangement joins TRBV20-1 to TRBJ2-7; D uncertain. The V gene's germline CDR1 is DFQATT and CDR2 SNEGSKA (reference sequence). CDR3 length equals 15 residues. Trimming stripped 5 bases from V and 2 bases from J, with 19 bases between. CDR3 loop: CSAVSIEAIPYEQYF. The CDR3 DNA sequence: TGCAGTGCTGTCTCGATAGAAGCTATACCCTACGAGCAGTACTTC.

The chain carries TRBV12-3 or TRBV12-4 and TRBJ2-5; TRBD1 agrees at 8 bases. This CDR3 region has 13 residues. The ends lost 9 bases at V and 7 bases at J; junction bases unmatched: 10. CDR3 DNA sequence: TGTGCCAGTTCCACAGGGGGGAGAGGGACCCAGTACTTC. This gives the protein CASSTGGRGTQYF.

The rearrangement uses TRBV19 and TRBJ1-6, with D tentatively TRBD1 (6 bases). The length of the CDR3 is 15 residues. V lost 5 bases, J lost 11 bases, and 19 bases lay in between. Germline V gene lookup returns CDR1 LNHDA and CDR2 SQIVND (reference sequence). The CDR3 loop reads CASSVQGRGDPPLHF. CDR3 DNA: TGTGCCAGTAGTGTACAGGGTCGGGGTGATCCACCCCTCCACTTT. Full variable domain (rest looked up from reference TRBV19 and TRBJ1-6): DGGITQSPKYLFRKEGQNVTLSCEQNLNHDAMYWYRQDPGQGLRLIYYSQIVNDFQKGDIAEGYSVSREKKESFPLTVTSAQKNPTAFYLCASSVQGRGDPPLHFGNGTRLTVT.

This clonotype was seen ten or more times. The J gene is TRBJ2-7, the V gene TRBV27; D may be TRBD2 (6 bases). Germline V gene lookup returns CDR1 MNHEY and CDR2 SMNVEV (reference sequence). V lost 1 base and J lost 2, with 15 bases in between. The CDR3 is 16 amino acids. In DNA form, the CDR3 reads TGTGCCAGCAGTTTATATGGTCGTAGCGGCCCCTACGAGCAGTACTTC. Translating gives CASSLYGRSGPYEQYF.

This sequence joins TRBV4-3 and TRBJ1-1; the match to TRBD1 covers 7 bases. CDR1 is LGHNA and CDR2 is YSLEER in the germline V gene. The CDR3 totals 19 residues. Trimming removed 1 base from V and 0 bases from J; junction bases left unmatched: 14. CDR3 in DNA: TGCGCCAGCAGCCAAGCTTCAGGACAGGCAGGAGAAATGAACACTGAAGCTTTCTTT. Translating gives CASSQASGQAGEMNTEAFF.

The DNA of the CDR3 is TGCAGTGCTAGAGATTGGGCAAAGGGGAGTGAGACCCAGTACTTC. It codes for CSARDWAKGSETQYF. V is TRBV20-1 and J is TRBJ2-5, with D perhaps assigned TRBD1 or TRBD2 (5 bases each). The V end lost 0 bases, the J end lost 5 bases, and 16 bases lay between the germline ends. Per germline, CDR1 DFQATT and CDR2 SNEGSKA (reference sequence). The CDR3 runs to 15 residues.

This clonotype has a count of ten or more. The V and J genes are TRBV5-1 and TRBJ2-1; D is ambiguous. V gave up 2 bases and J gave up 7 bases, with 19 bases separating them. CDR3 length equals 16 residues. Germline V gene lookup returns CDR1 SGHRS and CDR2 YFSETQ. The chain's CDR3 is CASSFLWTSDLNEQFF. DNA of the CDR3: TGCGCCAGCAGCTTCTTATGGACCAGCGACCTGAATGAGCAGTTCTTC. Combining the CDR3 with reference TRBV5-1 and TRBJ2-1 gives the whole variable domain KAGVTQTPRYLIKTRGQQVTLSCSPISGHRSVSWYQQTPGQGLQFLFEYFSETQRNKGNFPGRFSGRQFSNSRSEMNVSTLELGDSALYLCASSFLWTSDLNEQFFGPGTRLTVL.

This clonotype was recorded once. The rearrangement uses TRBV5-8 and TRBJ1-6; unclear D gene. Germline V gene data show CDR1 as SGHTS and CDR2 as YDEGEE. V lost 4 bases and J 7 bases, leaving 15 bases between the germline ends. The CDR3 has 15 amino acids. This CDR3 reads CASSTTDALNSPLHF. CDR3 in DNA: TGTGCCAGCAGCACTACGGATGCCCTAAATTCACCCCTCCACTTT.

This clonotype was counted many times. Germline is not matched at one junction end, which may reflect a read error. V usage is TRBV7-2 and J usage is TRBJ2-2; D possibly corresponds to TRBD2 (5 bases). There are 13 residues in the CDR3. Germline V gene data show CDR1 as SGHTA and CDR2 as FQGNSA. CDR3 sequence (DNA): TGTGCCAGCACCTTAGGGAGAACCGGGGAGCTGTTTTTT. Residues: CASTLGRTGELFF.

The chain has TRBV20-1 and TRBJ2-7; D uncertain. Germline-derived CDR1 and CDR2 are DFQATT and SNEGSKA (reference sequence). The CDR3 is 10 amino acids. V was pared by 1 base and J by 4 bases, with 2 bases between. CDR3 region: CSARGYEQYF. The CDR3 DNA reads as TGCAGTGCTAGAGGATACGAGCAGTACTTC.

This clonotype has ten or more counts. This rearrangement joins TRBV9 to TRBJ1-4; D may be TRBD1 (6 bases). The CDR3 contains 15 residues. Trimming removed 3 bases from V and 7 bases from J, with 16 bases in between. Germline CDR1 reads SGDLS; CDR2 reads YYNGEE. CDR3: CASSAGDTFSEKLFF. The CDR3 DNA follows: TGTGCCAGCAGCGCAGGGGACACCTTTAGTGAAAAACTGTTTTTT. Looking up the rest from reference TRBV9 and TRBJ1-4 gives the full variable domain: DSGVTQTPKHLITATGQRVTLRCSPRSGDLSVYWYQQSLDQGLQFLIQYYNGEERAKGNILERFSAQQFPDLHSELNLSSLELGDSALYFCASSAGDTFSEKLFFGSGTQLSVL.

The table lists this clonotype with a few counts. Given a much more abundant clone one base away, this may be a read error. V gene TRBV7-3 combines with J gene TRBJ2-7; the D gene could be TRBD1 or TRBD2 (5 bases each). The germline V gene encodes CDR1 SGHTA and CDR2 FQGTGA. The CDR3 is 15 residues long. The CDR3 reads CASSLGPGRQYEQHF. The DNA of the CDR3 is TGTGCCAGCAGCCTGGGACCTGGCAGACAGTACGAGCAGCACTTC.

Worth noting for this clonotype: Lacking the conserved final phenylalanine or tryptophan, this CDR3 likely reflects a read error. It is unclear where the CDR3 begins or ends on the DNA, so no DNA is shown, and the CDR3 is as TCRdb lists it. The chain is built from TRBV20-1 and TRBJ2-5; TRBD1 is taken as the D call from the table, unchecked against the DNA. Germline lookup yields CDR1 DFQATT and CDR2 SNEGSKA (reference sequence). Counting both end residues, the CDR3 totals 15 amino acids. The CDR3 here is CSARVQGDYGYTFGS.